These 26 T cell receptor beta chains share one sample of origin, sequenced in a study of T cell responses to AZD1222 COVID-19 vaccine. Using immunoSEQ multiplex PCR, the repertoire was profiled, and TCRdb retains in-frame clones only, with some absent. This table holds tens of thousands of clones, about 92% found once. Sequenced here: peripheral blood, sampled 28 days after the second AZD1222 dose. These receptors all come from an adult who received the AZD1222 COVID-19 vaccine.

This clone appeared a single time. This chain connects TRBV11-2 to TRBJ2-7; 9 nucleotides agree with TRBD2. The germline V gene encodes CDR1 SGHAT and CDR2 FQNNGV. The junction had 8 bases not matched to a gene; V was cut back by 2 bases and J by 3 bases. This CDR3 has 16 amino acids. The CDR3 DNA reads TGTGCCAGCAGCTTATCCAACTTAGCGGGGGTCTACGAGCAGTACTTC. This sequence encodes CASSLSNLAGVYEQYF.

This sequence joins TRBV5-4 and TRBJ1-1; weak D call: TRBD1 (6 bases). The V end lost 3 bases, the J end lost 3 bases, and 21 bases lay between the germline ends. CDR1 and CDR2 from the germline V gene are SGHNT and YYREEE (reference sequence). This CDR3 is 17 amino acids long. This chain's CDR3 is CASSSLRGAAPDTEAFF. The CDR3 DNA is TGTGCCAGCAGCTCCCTAAGGGGGGCAGCGCCTGACACTGAAGCTTTCTTT.

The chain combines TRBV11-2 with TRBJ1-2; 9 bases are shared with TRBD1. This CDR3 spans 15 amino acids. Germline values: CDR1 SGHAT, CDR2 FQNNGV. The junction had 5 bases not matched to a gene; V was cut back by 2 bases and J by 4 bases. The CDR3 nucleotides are TGTGCCAGCAGCTTAAAGGACAGGGGTGCCTATGGCTACACCTTC. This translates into CASSLKDRGAYGYTF.

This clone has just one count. CDR3 sequence (DNA): TGTGCCAGCAGCCGCCGGGACCAACAAGAGACCCAGTACTTC. It is translated as CASSRRDQQETQYF. J is TRBJ2-5 and V is TRBV7-2; D is possibly TRBD1 or TRBD2 (5 bases each). Germline V CDR1 and CDR2: SGHTA, FQGNSA. V was pared by 5 bases and J by 2 bases, with 12 bases between. CDR3 size: 14 residues.

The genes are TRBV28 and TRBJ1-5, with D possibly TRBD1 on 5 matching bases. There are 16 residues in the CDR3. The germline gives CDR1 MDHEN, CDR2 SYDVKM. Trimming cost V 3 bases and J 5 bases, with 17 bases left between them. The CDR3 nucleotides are TGTGCCAGCAGTTTGAGGTCAGGGTATATCGATCAGCCCCAGCATTTT. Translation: CASSLRSGYIDQPQHF.

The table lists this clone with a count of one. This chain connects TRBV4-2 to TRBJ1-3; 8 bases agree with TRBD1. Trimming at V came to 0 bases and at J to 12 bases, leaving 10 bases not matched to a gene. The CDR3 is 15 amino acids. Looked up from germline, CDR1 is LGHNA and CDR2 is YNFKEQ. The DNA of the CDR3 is TGTGCCAGCAGCCAAGATGGTGCGACAGGGGAGGGCATATATTTT. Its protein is CASSQDGATGEGIYF.

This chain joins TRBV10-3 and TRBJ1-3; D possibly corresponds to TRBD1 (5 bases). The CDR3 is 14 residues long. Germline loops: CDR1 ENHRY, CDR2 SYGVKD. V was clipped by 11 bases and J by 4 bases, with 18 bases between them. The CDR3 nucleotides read TGTGCCTCCGTGGGGCAGGGCACAGGAAACACCATATATTTT. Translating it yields CASVGQGTGNTIYF.

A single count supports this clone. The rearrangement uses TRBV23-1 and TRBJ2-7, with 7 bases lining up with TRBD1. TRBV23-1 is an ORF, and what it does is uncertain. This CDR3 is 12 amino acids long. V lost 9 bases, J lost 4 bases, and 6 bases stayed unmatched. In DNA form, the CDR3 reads TGCGCCAGTTCCGGGACAGCTTACGAGCAGTACTTC. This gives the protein CASSGTAYEQYF.

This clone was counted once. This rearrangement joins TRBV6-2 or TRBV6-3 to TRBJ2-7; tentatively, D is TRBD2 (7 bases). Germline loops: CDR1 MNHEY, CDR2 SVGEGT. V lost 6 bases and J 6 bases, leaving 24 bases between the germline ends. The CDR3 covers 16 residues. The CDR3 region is CASSPRGGELSSEQYF. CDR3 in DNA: TGTGCCAGCAGCCCTCGAGGGGGGGAATTGTCATCCGAGCAGTACTTC.

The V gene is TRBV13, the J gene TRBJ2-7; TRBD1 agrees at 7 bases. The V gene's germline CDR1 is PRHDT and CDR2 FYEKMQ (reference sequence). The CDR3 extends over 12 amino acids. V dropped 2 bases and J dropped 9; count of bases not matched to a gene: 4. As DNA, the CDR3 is TGTGCCAGCAGCTTACGGGACAGCCGGCAGTACTTC. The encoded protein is CASSLRDSRQYF.

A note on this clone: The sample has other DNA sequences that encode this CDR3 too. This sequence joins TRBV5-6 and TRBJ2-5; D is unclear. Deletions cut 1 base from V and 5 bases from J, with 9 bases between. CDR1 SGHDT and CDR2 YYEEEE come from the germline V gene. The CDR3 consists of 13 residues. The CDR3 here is CASSLIRGETQYF. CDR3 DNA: TGTGCCAGCAGCTTGATTAGAGGCGAGACCCAGTACTTC.

The DNA of the CDR3 is TGTGCCAGCAGTGAAGGGAACCCGGGCAATCAGCCCCAGCATTTT. Its translation is CASSEGNPGNQPQHF. The V and J genes are TRBV6-1 and TRBJ1-5; D call uncertain. The V end was cut by 1 base, the J end by 2 bases, with 9 bases between. The germline CDR1 and CDR2 sequences are MNHNS and SASEGT. This CDR3 comprises 15 residues.

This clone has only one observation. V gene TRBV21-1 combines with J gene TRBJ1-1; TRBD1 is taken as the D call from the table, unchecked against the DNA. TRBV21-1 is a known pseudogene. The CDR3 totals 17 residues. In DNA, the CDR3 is TGTGCCAGCAGCACAGACAGAGTGCTGATCATGAACACTGAAGCTTTCTTT. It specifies CASSTDRVLIMNTEAFF.

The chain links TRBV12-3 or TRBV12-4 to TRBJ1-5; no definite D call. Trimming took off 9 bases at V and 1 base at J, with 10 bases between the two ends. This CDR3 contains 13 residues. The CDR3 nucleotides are TGTGCCAGACTATTTGGAAGCAATCAGCCCCAGCATTTT. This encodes CARLFGSNQPQHF.

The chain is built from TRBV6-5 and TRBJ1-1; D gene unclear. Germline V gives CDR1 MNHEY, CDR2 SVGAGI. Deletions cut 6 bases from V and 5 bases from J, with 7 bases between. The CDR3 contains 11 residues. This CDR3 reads CASRGRTEAFF. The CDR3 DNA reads TGTGCCAGCAGGGGTAGGACTGAAGCTTTCTTT.

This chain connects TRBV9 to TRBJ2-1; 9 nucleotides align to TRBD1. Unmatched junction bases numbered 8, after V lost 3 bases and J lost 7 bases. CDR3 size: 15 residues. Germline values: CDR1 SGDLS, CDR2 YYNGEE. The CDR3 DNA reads TGTGCCAGCAGCGGGATACAGGGGGCCGGAAATGAGCAGTTCTTC. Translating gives CASSGIQGAGNEQFF.

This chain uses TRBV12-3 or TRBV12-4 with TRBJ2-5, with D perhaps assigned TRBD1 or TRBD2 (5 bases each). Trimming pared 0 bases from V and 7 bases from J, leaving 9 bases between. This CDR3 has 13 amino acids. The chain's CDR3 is CASSLAGAGTQYF. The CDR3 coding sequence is TGTGCCAGCAGTTTAGCTGGGGCGGGGACCCAGTACTTC.

CDR3 region: CATREEGVGYGYTF. Written as DNA, the CDR3 is TGTGCCACCAGGGAGGAGGGTGTGGGGTATGGCTACACCTTC. The chain carries TRBV15 and TRBJ1-2; D call uncertain. Germline V gene data show CDR1 as LNHNV and CDR2 as YYDKDF (reference sequence). The V end lost 6 bases, the J end lost 5 bases, and 16 bases lay between the germline ends. The CDR3 runs to 14 residues.

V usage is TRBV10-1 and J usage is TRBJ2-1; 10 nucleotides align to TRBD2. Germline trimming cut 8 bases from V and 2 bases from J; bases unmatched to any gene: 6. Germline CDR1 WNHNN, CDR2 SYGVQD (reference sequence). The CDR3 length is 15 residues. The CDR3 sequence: CASAASGGPYNEQFF. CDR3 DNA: TGCGCCAGCGCCGCTAGCGGGGGTCCCTACAATGAGCAGTTCTTC.

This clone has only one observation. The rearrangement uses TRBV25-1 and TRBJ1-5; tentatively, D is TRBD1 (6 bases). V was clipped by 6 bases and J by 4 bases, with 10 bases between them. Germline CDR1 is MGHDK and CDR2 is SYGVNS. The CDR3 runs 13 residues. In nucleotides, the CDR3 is TGTGCCAGCAGCGCAACAGGGAATCAGCCCCAGCATTTT. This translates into CASSATGNQPQHF. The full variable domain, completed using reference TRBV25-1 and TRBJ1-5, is EADIYQTPRYLVIGTGKKITLECSQTMGHDKMYWYQQDPGMELHLIHYSYGVNSTEKGDLSSESTVSRIRTEHFPLTLESARPSHTSQYLCASSATGNQPQHFGDGTRLSIL.

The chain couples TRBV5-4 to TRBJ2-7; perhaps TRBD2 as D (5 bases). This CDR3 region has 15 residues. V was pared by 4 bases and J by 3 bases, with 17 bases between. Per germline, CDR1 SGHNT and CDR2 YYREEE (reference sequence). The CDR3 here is CASSGRVSGGYEQYF. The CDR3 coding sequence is TGTGCCAGCAGCGGCCGGGTGAGCGGAGGCTACGAGCAGTACTTC.

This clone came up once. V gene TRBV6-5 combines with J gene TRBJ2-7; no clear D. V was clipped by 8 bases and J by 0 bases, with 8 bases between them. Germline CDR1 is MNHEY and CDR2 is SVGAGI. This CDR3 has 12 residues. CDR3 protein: CASGSGSYEQYF. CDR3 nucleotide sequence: TGTGCCAGCGGGTCCGGCTCCTACGAGCAGTACTTC.

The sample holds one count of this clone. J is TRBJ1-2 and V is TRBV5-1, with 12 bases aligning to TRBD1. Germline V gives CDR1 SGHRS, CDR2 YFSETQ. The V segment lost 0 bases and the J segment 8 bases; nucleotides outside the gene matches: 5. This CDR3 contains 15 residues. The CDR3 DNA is TGCGCCAGCAGCTTGGGGGGACAGGGGGCGAGCGGCTACACCTTC. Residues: CASSLGGQGASGYTF. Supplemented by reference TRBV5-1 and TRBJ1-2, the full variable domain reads KAGVTQTPRYLIKTRGQQVTLSCSPISGHRSVSWYQQTPGQGLQFLFEYFSETQRNKGNFPGRFSGRQFSNSRSEMNVSTLELGDSALYLCASSLGGQGASGYTFGSGTRLTVV.

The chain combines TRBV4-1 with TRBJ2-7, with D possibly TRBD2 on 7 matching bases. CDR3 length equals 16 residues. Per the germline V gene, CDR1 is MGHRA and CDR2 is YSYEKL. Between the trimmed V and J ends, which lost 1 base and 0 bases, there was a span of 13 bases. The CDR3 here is CASSQAAGAPSYEQYF. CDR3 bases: TGCGCCAGCAGCCAAGCGGCGGGGGCCCCCTCCTACGAGCAGTACTTC.

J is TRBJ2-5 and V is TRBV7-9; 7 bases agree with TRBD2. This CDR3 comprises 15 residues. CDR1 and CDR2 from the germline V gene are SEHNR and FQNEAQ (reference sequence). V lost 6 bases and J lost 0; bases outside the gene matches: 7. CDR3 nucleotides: TGTGCCAGCAGGCGCAGCGGGGACCACCAAGAGACCCAGTACTTC. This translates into CASRRSGDHQETQYF. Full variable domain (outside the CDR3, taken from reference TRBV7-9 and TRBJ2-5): DTGVSQNPRHKITKRGQNVTFRCDPISEHNRLYWYRQTLGQGPEFLTYFQNEAQLEKSRLLSDRFSAERPKGSFSTLEIQRTEQGDSAMYLCASRRSGDHQETQYFGPGTRLLVL.

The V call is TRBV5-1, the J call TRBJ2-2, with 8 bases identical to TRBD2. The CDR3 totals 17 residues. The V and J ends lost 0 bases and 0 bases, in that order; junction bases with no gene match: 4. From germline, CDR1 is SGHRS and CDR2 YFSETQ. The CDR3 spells CASSLGLAGTNTGELFF. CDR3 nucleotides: TGCGCCAGCAGCTTGGGGCTAGCGGGCACGAACACCGGGGAGCTGTTTTTT.